This T cell receptor beta chain stems from a study of monozygotic twins with inflammatory bowel disease. Study outcomes and limitations: No one strong IBD-associated signal or clonotype was supported. A reduction in TCRbeta diversity (inverse Simpson) was seen in IBD patients relative to healthy co-twins. The analysis failed to separate different T cell subtypes. Possibly because of limited power, concordant and discordant twins showed no difference in repertoire similarity.

Germline V CDR1 and CDR2: SGHRS, YFSETQ. This CDR3 contains 14 residues. As regards this clonotype: Its antigen is undetermined.

Reprocessing the 5' RACE reads, TCRdb reports a single entry for every CDR3 protein and omits DNA. Here the sample table reports 330,000 or so distinct CDR3 sequences. The chain carries TRBV5-1 and TRBJ1-1. The clonotype originates from a human donor with ulcerative colitis or Crohn's disease, or a healthy co-twin of an affected twin (not recorded which). Sequencing was carried out using blood. CDR3 in amino acids: CASSLIDMNTEAFF.